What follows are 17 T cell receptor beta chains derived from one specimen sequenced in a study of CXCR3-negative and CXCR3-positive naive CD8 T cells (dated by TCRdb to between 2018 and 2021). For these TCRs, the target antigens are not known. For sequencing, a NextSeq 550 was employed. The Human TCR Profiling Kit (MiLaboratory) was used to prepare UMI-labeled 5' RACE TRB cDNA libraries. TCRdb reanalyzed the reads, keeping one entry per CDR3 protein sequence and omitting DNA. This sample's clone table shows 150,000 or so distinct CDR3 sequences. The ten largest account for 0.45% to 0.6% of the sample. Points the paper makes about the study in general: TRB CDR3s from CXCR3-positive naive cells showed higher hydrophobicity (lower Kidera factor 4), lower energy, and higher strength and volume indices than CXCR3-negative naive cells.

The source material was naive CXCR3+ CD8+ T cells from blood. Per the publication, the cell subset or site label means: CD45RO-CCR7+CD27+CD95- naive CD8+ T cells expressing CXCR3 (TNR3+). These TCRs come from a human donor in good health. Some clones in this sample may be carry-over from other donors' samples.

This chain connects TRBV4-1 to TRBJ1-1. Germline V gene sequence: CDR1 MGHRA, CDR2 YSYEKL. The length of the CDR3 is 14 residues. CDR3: CASSQGMVETEAFF.

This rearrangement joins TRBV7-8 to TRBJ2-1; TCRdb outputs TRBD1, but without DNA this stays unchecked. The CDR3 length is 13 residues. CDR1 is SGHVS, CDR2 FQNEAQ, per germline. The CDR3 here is CASSPRTANEQFF.

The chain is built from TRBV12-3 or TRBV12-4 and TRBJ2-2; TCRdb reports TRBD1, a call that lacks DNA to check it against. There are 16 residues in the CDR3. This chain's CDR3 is CASSSRQGRNTGELFF.

This CDR3 is CASSQGAGGAGAEAFF. The rearrangement uses TRBV4-3 and TRBJ1-1; no DNA is available, so the TRBD1 call from TCRdb remains unchecked. Germline V CDR1 and CDR2: LGHNA, YSLEER. CDR3 length: 16 amino acids.

The CDR3 region is CSVDTSGTGVTGELFF. The chain uses TRBV29-1 and TRBJ2-2; the D gene TCRdb calls, TRBD1, cannot be checked with no DNA. The CDR3 sequence is 16 residues long. CDR1 and CDR2 (germline): SQVTM, ANQGSEA.

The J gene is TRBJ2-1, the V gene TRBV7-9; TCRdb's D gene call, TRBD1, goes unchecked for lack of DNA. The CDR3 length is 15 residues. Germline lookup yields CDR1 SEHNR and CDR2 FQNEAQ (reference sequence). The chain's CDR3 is CASSKSDRGYDEQFF.

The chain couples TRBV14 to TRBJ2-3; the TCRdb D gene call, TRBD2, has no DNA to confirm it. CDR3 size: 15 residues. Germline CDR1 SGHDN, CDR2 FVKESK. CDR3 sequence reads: CASSQKVWREDTQYF.

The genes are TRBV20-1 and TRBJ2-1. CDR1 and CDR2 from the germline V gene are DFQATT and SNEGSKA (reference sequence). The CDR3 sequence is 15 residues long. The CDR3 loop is CSARGYGGPYNEQFF.

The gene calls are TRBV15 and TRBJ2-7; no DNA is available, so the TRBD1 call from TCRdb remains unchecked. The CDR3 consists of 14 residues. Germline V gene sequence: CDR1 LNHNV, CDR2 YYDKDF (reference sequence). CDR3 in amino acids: CATSGWEQGYEQYF.

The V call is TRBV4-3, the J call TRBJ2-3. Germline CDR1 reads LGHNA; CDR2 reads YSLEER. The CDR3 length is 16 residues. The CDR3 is CASSQEEATSTDTQYF.

CDR3 amino acids: CSVESNTYEQYF. The gene calls are TRBV29-1 and TRBJ2-7. In germline, CDR1 is SQVTM, CDR2 ANQGSEA. The CDR3 length is 12 residues.

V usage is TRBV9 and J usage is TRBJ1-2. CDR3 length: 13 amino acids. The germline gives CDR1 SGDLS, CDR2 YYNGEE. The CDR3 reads CASSGTSNYGYTF.

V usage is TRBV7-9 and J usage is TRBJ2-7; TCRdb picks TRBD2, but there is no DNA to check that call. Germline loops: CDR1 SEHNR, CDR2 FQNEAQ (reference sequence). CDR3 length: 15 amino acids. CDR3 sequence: CASSLWRGGVNEQYF.

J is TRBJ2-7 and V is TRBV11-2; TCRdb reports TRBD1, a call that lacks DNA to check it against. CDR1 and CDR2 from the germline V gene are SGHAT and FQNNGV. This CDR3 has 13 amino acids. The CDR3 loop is CASSSPQAYEQYF.

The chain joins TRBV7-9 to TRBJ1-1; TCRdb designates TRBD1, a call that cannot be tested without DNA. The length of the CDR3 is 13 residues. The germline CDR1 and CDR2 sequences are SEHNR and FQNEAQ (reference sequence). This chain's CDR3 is CASSRGTEPEAFF.

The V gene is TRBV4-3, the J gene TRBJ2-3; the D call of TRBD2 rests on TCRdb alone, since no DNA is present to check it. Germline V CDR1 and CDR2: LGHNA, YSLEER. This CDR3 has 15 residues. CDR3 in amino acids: CASSQDVSSPDTQYF.

CDR3: CASSKLGGNIQYF. The chain couples TRBV28 to TRBJ2-4. From germline, CDR1 is MDHEN and CDR2 SYDVKM. CDR3 length equals 13 residues.